This T cell receptor beta chain originates from a study of human T cells and chemical hapten exposure. Points from the study as a whole: Compared with pre-sensitization or healthy control sets, expanded TCRs clustered more. Donors' alopecia may make their immune response differ from healthy people's.

TCRdb reanalysed the RACE reads using MiXCR and keeps one entry per CDR3 protein. This table holds about 82,000 distinct CDR3 sequences, 10% to 15% found once. This clonotype appeared many times. The antigen remains unidentified. The time point: patch test 3, about 24 weeks after DPC sensitization. Noted treatment: therapeutic diphenylcyclopropenone sensitization with weekly scalp DPC. Suited to DPC and affected by alopecia, the donors ranged from 18 to 70 years old. Germline V gene lookup returns CDR1 WSHSY and CDR2 SAAADI. J gave up 3 bases and V 5 bases, and 4 bases lay outside the gene matches. The CDR3 totals 14 residues.

The sample in question was whole blood, obtained in connection with sensitization to the hapten diphenylcyclopropenone (DPC). This receptor was identified in a woman in her forties or fifties with alopecia areata. Some clones in this sample may be carry-over from other donors' samples. V gene TRBV10-2 combines with J gene TRBJ1-5, with TRBD1 matching 7 bases. CDR3 amino acids: CASSRTGNNQPQHF. In DNA, the CDR3 is TGCGCCAGCAGTAGGACAGGCAACAATCAGCCCCAGCATTTT.